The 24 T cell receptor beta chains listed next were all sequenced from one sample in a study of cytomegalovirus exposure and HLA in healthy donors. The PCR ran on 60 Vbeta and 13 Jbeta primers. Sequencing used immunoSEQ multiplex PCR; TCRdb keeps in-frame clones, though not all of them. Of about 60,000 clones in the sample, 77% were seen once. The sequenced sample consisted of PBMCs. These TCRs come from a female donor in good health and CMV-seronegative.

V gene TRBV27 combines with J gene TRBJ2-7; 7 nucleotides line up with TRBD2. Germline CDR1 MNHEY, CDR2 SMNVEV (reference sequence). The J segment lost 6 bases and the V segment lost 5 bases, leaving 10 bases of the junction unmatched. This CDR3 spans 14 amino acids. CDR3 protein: CASSERLRGGEQYF. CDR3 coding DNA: TGTGCCAGCAGTGAGCGACTTCGCGGGGGCGAGCAGTACTTC.

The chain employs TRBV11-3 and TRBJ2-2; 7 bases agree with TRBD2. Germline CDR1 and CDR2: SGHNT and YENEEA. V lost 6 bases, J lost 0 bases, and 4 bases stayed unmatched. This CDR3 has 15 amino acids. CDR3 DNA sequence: TGTGCCAGCAGTAGGAGCGGGGCGAACACCGGGGAGCTGTTTTTT. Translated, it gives CASSRSGANTGELFF.

CDR3 sequence reads: CASSHRPPNRVRQETQYF. In nucleotides, the CDR3 is TGTGCCAGCAGCCATCGCCCACCTAACAGGGTTAGGCAAGAGACCCAGTACTTC. This rearrangement joins TRBV7-9 to TRBJ2-5; possible D gene TRBD1, 6 bases. Per the germline V gene, CDR1 is SEHNR and CDR2 is FQNEAQ (reference sequence). This CDR3 region has 18 residues. V lost 5 bases and J 2 bases, leaving 24 bases between the germline ends.

CDR3 coding DNA: TGTGCCAGTAGCATGGGACAGGGGGGCACTGAAGCTTTCTTT. This sequence encodes CASSMGQGGTEAFF. V and J are TRBV19 and TRBJ1-1; 11 bases agree with TRBD1. Germline CDR1 LNHDA, CDR2 SQIVND (reference sequence). The CDR3 spans 14 residues. Trimming cost V 6 bases and J 4 bases; bases outside gene matches: 4.

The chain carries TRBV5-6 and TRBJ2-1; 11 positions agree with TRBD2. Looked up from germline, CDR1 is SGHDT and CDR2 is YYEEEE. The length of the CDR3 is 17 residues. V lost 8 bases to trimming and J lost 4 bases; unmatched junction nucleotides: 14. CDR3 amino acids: CASQGALTSGIYNEQFF. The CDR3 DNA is TGTGCCAGTCAGGGCGCCTTGACTAGCGGGATATACAATGAGCAGTTCTTC.

CDR3 in amino acids: CASSLGGHEQFF. The CDR3 nucleotides read TGTGCCAGCAGCTTAGGTGGCCATGAGCAGTTCTTC. The chain couples TRBV11-3 to TRBJ2-1; D ambiguous. Looked up from germline, CDR1 is SGHNT and CDR2 is YENEEA. V gave up 1 base and J gave up 8 bases, with 6 bases separating them. This CDR3 region has 12 residues.

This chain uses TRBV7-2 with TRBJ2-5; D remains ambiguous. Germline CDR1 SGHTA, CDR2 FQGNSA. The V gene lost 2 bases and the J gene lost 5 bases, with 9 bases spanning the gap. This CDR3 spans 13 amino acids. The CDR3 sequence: CASSLPPYETQYF. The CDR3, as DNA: TGTGCCAGCAGCTTACCACCCTATGAGACCCAGTACTTC.

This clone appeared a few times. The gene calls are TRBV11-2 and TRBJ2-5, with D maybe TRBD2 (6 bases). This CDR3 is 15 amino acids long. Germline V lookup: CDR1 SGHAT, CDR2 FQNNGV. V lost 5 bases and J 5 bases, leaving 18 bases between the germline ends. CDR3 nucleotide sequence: TGTGCCAGCAGCACCTCGGGACTCTCGGGTGAGACCCAGTACTTC. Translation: CASSTSGLSGETQYF.

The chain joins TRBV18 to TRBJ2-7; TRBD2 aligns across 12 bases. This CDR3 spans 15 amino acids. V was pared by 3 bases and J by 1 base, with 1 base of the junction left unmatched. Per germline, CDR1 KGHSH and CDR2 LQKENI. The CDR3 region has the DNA TGTGCCAGCTCACCCACTAGCGGGGGGTCCTACGAGCAGTACTTC. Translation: CASSPTSGGSYEQYF.

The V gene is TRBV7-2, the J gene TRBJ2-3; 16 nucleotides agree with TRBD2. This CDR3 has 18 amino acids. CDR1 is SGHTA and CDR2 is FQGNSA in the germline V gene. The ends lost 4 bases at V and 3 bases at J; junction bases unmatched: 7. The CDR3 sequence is CASSYSGTSGGATDTQYF. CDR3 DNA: TGTGCCAGCAGCTATTCCGGGACTAGCGGGGGGGCGACAGATACGCAGTATTTT.

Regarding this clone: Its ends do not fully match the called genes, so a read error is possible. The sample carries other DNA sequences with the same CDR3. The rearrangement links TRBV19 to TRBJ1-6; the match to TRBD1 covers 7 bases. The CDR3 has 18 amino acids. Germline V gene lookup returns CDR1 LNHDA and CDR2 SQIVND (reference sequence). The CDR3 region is CASSVRGQADSYNSPLHF. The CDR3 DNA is TGTGCCAGTAGTGTTCGCGGACAGGCAGACTCCTATAATTCCCCCCTCCACTTT. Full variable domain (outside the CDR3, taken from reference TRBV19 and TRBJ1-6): DGGITQSPKYLFRKEGQNVTLSCEQNLNHDAMYWYRQDPGQGLRLIYYSQIVNDFQKGDIAEGYSVSREKKESFPLTVTSAQKNPTAFYLCASSVRGQADSYNSPLHFGNGTRLTVT.

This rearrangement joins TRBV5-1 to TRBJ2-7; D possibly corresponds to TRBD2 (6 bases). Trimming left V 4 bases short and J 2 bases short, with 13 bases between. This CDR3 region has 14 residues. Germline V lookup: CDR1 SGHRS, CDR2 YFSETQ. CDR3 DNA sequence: TGCGCCAGCAGCCCCGGACCGGGAGCCTACGAGCAGTACTTC. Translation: CASSPGPGAYEQYF.

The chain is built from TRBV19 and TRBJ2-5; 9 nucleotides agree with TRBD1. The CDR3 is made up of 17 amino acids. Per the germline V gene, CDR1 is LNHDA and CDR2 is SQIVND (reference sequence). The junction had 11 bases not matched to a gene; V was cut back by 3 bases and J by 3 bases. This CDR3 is CASSIATGGGGKETQYF. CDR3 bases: TGTGCCAGTAGTATCGCTACAGGGGGCGGGGGAAAAGAGACCCAGTACTTC.

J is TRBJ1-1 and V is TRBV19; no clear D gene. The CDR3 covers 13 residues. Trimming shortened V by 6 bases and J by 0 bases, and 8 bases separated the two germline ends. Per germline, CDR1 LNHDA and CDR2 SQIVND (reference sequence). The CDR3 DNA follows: TGTGCCAGTAGCTCCAGGCTGAACACTGAAGCTTTCTTT. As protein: CASSSRLNTEAFF.

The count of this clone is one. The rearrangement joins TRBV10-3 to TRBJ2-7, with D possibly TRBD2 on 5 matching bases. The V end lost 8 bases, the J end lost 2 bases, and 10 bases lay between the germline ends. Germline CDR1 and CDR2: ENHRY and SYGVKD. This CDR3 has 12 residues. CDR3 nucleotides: TGTGCCATCGGGAGTAGCCCCTACGAGCAGTACTTC. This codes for CAIGSSPYEQYF.

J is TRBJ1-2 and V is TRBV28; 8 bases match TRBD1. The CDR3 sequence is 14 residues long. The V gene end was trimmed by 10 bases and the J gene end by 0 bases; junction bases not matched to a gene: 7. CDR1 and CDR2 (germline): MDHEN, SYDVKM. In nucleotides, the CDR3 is TGTGCCATCGGCAGGGGGCCCCCTAACTATGGCTACACCTTC. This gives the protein CAIGRGPPNYGYTF.

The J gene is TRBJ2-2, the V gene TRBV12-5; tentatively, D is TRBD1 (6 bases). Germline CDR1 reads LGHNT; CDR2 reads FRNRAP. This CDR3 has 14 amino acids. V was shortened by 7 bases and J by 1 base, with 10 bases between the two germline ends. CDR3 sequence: CASARGGNTGELFF. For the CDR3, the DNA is TGTGCTAGTGCCCGAGGGGGGAACACCGGGGAGCTGTTTTTT.

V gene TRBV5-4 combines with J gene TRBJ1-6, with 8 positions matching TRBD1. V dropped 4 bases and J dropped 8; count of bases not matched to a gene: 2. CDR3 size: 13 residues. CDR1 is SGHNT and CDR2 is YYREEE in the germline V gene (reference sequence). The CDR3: CASSTDRDSPLHF. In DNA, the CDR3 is TGTGCCAGCAGCACGGACAGGGATTCACCCCTCCACTTT.

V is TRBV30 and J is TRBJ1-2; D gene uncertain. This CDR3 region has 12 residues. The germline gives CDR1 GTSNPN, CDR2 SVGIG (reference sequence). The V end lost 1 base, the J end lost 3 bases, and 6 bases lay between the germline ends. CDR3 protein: CAWSGQDYGYTF. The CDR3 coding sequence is TGTGCCTGGAGTGGGCAGGACTATGGCTACACCTTC.

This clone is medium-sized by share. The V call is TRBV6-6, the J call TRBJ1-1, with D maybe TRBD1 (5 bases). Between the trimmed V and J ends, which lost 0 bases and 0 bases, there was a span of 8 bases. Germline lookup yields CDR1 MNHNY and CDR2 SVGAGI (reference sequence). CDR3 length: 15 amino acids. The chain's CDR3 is CASSYSPTVNTEAFF. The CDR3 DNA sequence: TGTGCCAGCAGTTACTCGCCGACAGTGAACACTGAAGCTTTCTTT.

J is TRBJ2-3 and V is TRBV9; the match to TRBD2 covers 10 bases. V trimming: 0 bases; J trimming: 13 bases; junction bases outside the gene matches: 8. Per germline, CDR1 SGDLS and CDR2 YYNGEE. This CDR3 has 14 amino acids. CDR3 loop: CASSVEGSGGREYF. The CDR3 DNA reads TGTGCCAGCAGCGTAGAGGGTAGCGGGGGGCGGGAGTATTTT.

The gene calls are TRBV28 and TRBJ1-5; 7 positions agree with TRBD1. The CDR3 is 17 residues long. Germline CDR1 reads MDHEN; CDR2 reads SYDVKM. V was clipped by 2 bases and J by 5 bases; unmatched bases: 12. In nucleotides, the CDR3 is TGTGCCAGCAGTTTAGCCCTATACAGGGGAATGGATCAGCCCCAGCATTTT. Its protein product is CASSLALYRGMDQPQHF.

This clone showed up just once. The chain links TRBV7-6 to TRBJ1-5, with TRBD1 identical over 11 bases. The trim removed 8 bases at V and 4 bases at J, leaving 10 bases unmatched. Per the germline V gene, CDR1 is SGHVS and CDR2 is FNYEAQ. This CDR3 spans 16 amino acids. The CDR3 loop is CASGPGTGGPNQPQHF. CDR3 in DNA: TGTGCCAGCGGCCCCGGGACAGGGGGTCCAAATCAGCCCCAGCATTTT.

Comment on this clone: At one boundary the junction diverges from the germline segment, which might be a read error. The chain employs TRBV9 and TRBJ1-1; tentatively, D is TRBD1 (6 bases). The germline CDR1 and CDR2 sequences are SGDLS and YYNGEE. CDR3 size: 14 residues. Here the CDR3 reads CASNVGGVNTEAFF. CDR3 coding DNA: TGTGCCAGCAACGTAGGGGGGGTGAACACTGAAGCTTTCTTT.